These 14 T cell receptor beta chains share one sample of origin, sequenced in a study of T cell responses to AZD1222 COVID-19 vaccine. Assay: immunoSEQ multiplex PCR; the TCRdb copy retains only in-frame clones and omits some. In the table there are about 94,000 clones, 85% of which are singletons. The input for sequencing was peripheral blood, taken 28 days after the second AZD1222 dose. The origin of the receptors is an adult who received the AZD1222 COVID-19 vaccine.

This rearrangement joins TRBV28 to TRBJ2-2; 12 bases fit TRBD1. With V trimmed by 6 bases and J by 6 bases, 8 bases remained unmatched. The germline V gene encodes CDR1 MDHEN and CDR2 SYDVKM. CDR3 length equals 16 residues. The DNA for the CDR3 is TGTGCCAGCAGCACGACCGGGACAGGGGGCCCCGGGGAGCTGTTTTTT. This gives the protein CASSTTGTGGPGELFF. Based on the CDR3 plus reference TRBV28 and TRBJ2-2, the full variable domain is DVKVTQSSRYLVKRTGEKVFLECVQDMDHENMFWYRQDPGLGLRLIYFSYDVKMKEKGDIPEGYSVSREKKERFSLILESASTNQTSMYLCASSTTGTGGPGELFFGEGSRLTVL.

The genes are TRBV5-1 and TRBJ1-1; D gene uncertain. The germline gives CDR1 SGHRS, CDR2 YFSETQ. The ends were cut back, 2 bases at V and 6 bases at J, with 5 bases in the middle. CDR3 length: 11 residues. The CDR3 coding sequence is TGCGCCAGCAGCTTTGGCGCTGAAGCTTTCTTT. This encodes CASSFGAEAFF.

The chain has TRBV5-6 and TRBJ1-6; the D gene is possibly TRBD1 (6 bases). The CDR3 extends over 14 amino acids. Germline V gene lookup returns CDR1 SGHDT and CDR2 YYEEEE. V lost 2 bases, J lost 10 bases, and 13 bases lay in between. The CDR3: CASSFDRPGSPLHF. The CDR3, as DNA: TGTGCCAGCAGCTTCGACAGGCCGGGGTCACCCCTCCACTTT.

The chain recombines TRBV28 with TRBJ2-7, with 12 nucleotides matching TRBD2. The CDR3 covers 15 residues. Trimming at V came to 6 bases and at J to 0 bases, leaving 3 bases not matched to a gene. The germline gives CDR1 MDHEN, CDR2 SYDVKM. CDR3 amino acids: CASRSSGRASYEQYF. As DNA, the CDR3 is TGTGCCAGCAGGTCTAGCGGGAGGGCCTCCTACGAGCAGTACTTC.

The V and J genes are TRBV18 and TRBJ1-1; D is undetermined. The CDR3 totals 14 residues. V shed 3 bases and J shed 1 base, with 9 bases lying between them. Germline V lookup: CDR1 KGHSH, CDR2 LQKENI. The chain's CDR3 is CASSPPNSNTEAFF. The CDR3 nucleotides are TGTGCCAGCTCACCCCCTAACTCGAACACTGAAGCTTTCTTT.

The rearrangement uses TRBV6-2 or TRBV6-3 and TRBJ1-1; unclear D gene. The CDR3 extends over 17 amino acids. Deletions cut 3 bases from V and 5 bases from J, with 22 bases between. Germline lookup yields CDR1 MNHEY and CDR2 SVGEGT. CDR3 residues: CASSYIMQAPLRTEAFF. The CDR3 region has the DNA TGTGCCAGCAGTTATATAATGCAGGCGCCTCTTCGTACTGAAGCTTTCTTT.

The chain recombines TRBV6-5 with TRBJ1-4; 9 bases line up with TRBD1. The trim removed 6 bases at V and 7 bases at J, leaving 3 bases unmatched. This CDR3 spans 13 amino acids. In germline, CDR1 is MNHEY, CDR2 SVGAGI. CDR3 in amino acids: CASRRQGGEKLFF. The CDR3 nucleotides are TGTGCCAGCAGGCGACAGGGGGGTGAAAAACTGTTTTTT.

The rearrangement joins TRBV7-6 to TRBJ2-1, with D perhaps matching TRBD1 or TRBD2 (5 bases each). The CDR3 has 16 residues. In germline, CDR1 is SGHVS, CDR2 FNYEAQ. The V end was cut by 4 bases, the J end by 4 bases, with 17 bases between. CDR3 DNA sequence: TGTGCCAGCAGCTCAGGGAGCCCCCATCCATACAATGAGCAGTTCTTC. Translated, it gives CASSSGSPHPYNEQFF. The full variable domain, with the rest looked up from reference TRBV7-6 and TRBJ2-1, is GAGVSQSPRYKVTKRGQDVALRCDPISGHVSLYWYRQALGQGPEFLTYFNYEAQQDKSGLPNDRFSAERPEGSISTLTIQRTEQRDSAMYRCASSSGSPHPYNEQFFGPGTRLTVL.

The CDR3 reads CASSQELGRQPQHF. CDR3 nucleotide sequence: TGCGCCAGCAGCCAAGAGTTAGGGCGTCAGCCCCAGCATTTT. This chain links TRBV4-3 with TRBJ1-5; no clear D gene. Germline V gene lookup returns CDR1 LGHNA and CDR2 YSLEER. The CDR3 sequence is 14 residues long. V was cut by 0 bases and J by 6 bases, with 9 bases left in between.

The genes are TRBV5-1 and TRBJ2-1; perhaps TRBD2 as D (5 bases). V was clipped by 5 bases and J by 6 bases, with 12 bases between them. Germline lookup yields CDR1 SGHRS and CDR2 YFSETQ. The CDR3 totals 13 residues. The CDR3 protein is CASSPFEGNEQFF. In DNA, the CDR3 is TGCGCCAGCAGTCCCTTTGAGGGCAATGAGCAGTTCTTC.

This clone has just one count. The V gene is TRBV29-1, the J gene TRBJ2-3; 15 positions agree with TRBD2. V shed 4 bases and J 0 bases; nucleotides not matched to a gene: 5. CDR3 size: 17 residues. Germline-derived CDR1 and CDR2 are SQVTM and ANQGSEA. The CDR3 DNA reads TGCAGCGTTGGAGGACTAGCGGGGGGGTATAGCACAGATACGCAGTATTTT. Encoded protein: CSVGGLAGGYSTDTQYF.

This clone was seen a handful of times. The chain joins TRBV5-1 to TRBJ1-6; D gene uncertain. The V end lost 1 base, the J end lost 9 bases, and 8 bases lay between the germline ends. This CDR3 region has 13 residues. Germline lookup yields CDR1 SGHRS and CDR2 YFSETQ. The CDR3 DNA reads TGCGCCAGCAGCTTGAAGAATGGTTCACCCCTCCACTTT. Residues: CASSLKNGSPLHF.

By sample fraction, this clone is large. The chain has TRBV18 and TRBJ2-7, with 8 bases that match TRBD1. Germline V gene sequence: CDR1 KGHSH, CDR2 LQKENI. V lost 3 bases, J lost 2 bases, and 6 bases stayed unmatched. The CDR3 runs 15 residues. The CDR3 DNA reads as TGTGCCAGCTCACCCCTTCTGGACAGGGCCTACGAGCAGTACTTC. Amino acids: CASSPLLDRAYEQYF.

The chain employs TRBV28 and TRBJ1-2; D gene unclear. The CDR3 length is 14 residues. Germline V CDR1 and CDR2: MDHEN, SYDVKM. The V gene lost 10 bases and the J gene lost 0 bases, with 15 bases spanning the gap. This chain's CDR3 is CATRTSGTNYGYTF. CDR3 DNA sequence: TGTGCCACCCGTACGTCGGGGACTAACTATGGCTACACCTTC.